This T cell receptor (beta chain) emerged from a study of PD-1 blockade in mismatch repair-deficient tumors. About the study: Enrolled about 2013-2017, patients had progressing, pretreated mismatch repair-deficient cancers of 12 types. Study-wide points: Tumor-resident clones, often absent from pretreatment blood, expanded after pembrolizumab and then contracted.

Repertoires were generated with immunoSEQ multiplex PCR, while TCRdb's copy carries only in-frame clones and drops some. The sample lists roughly 110,000 clones; roughly 80% were seen once. The CDR3 length is 14 residues. Trimming cost V 2 bases and J 5 bases, with 10 bases left between them. The germline V gene has CDR1 MNHNS and CDR2 SASEGT. As regards this clone: What it recognizes is unknown.

Specimen: peripheral blood, collected around 60 weeks after starting pembrolizumab. The clonotype was recovered from an adult with mismatch repair-deficient cancer. This rearrangement joins TRBV6-1 to TRBJ2-1; TRBD2 is a possible D gene (6 bases). The CDR3: CASSETSPHNEQFF. Here the CDR3 DNA reads TGTGCCAGCAGTGAAACTAGCCCCCACAATGAGCAGTTCTTC.